This TCR beta chain was observed in a study of CD8+ T cells in alopecia areata. CDR3 size: 14 residues. V lost 0 bases and J 4 bases, leaving 10 bases between the germline ends. Specified treatment: oral pan-JAK inhibitor, 5-10 mg twice daily. Extracted RNA was reverse transcribed, and the resulting cDNA served as sequencing template. Assay: immunoSEQ multiplex PCR; the TCRdb copy retains only in-frame clones and omits some. The sample comprises about 76,000 clones, around 61% of which are singletons, and around 20% rests with the top ten. The sample consisted of CD8+ T cells sorted from blood, taken at week 24, from a patient treated with tofacitinib. This sequence joins TRBV23-1 and TRBJ2-7, with D tentatively TRBD1 (5 bases). TRBV23-1 is an ORF, and what it does is uncertain. The receptor comes from a human donor with alopecia areata. CDR3 residues: CASSQSPGFYEQYF. The CDR3 nucleotides read TGCGCCAGCAGTCAATCGCCAGGGTTTTACGAGCAGTACTTC.